The entry below describes one T cell receptor (beta chain). Original methodology: How many nucleated cells were present was estimated from reference gene primer amplification. The table came from immunoSEQ multiplex PCR; TCRdb's copy has only in-frame clones and leaves some out. Clone size and V and J calls were adopted from that table, with D and trimming inferred from the DNA. The table shows around 180,000 clones, with over 75% occurring only once. The data originate from a study of blood T cell repertoires in COVID-19. The Seattle patients, enrolled during active infection, were followed longitudinally. The CDR3 extends over 15 amino acids. J gave up 8 bases and V 3 bases, and 8 bases lay outside the gene matches. Germline V CDR1 and CDR2: SGDLS, YYNGEE.

The sequenced sample consisted of peripheral blood. This receptor was taken from a man older than 75 with COVID-19, enrolled during active disease. The J gene is TRBJ2-1, the V gene TRBV9; 10 nucleotides line up with TRBD2. CDR3 bases: TGTGCCAGCAGCGCCCTAGCGGGGGTCTTGGATGAGCAGTTCTTC. This sequence encodes CASSALAGVLDEQFF.